Following are 30 T cell receptor beta chains from one sample sequenced in a study of T-cell memory formation after mild COVID-19. TCRdb ran MiXCR on the 5' RACE reads and lists one entry per CDR3 protein. The sample has over 350,000 distinct CDR3 sequences, around 24% seen once. The specimen sequenced was PBMCs or a T cell subset sorted from them (not recorded which). The receptors were sampled from an adult woman who had mild COVID-19 (a few samples of this study predate the infection). Cell type and time point are not known.

There are many counts of this clonotype. The V call is TRBV29-1, the J call TRBJ2-2; no clear D. CDR3 length equals 13 residues. V lost 3 bases, J lost 1 base, and 6 bases lay in between. The germline V gene encodes CDR1 SQVTM and CDR2 ANQGSEA. The CDR3 DNA reads as TGCAGCGTTGAGGGTCAGAACACCGGGGAGCTGTTTTTT. As protein: CSVEGQNTGELFF.

This clonotype has only a few counts. The chain couples TRBV29-1 to TRBJ2-3; TRBD2 matches at 10 bases. The V gene end was trimmed by 7 bases and the J gene end by 2 bases; junction bases not matched to a gene: 3. This CDR3 region has 13 residues. Germline assignment: CDR1 SQVTM and CDR2 ANQGSEA. In DNA, the CDR3 is TGCAGCGGAACTAGCGGGGCCACAGATACGCAGTATTTT. Translated: CSGTSGATDTQYF.

In this sample, this clonotype turned up a few times. This sequence joins TRBV19 and TRBJ2-1, with 7 bases that match TRBD1. The germline V gene encodes CDR1 LNHDA and CDR2 SQIVND (reference sequence). The CDR3 sequence is 13 residues long. V lost 5 bases and J lost 8; bases outside the gene matches: 6. The CDR3 coding sequence is TGTGCCAGTAGTGCACGACAGGGCGATGAGCAGTTCTTC. Its protein product is CASSARQGDEQFF.

This chain uses TRBV7-6 with TRBJ2-5; TRBD1 matches at 11 bases. Germline V lookup: CDR1 SGHVS, CDR2 FNYEAQ. V trimming: 4 bases; J trimming: 7 bases; junction bases outside the gene matches: 5. CDR3 length: 14 amino acids. CDR3 loop: CASSSGTGGWTQYF. The CDR3 nucleotides read TGTGCCAGCAGCTCCGGGACAGGGGGTTGGACCCAGTACTTC.

The chain recombines TRBV29-1 with TRBJ1-2; D gene unclear. V was cut by 7 bases and J by 4 bases, with 13 bases left in between. The length of the CDR3 is 12 residues. The germline V gene has CDR1 SQVTM and CDR2 ANQGSEA. The chain's CDR3 is CSAPIGVYGYTF. CDR3 in DNA: TGCAGCGCCCCCATTGGAGTCTATGGCTACACCTTC.

This clonotype was seen just once. This rearrangement joins TRBV20-1 to TRBJ1-1; D perhaps matches TRBD1 (6 bases). The V gene's germline CDR1 is DFQATT and CDR2 SNEGSKA (reference sequence). This CDR3 contains 12 residues. Trimming removed 3 bases at V and 4 bases at J, with 9 bases between. As DNA, the CDR3 is TGCAGTGCTAGGCCAGGGGCCACTGAAGCTTTCTTT. This codes for CSARPGATEAFF.

This clonotype appeared a few times. CDR3 protein: CASSLYRLAGGPGELFF. In DNA, the CDR3 is TGTGCCAGCAGTTTATATCGCCTAGCGGGGGGCCCCGGGGAGCTGTTTTTT. V and J are TRBV27 and TRBJ2-2; TRBD2 matches 11 bases. Germline V CDR1 and CDR2: MNHEY, SMNVEV (reference sequence). Trimming removed 1 base from V and 6 bases from J; junction bases left unmatched: 7. The CDR3 contains 17 residues.

Only a few counts were recorded for this clonotype. The rearrangement uses TRBV12-3 or TRBV12-4 and TRBJ1-5; TRBD1 matches at 11 bases. The V gene end was trimmed by 5 bases and the J gene end by 6 bases; junction bases not matched to a gene: 6. This CDR3 is built from 15 residues. CDR3 residues: CASSPGQGGTQPQHF. The CDR3, as DNA: TGTGCCAGCAGTCCGGGACAGGGGGGGACTCAGCCCCAGCATTTT.

The chain recombines TRBV4-3 with TRBJ1-2; no clear D gene. Germline assignment: CDR1 LGHNA and CDR2 YSLEER. The CDR3 loop spans 12 amino acids. The germline V and J ends were trimmed by 2 bases and 7 bases, with 8 bases remaining between them. The CDR3 DNA reads TGCGCCAGCAGCCAAAGGGATCGTGGCTACACCTTC. Its translation is CASSQRDRGYTF.

The chain couples TRBV7-6 to TRBJ1-3, with D perhaps TRBD1 (6 bases). Germline values: CDR1 SGHVS, CDR2 FNYEAQ. The CDR3 loop spans 15 amino acids. V lost 5 bases, J lost 1 base, and 12 bases lay in between. For the CDR3, the DNA is TGTGCCAGCAGCGAAACGAGGGGGTCTGGAAACACCATATATTTT. Translation gives CASSETRGSGNTIYF.

V is TRBV5-4 and J is TRBJ1-1; D gene ambiguous. The CDR3 loop spans 14 amino acids. The V end was cut by 0 bases, the J end by 1 base, with 7 bases between. CDR1 is SGHNT, CDR2 YYREEE, per germline (reference sequence). CDR3 in DNA: TGTGCCAGCAGCTTGGAGGCGGCGAACACTGAAGCTTTCTTT. Its protein product is CASSLEAANTEAFF.

The rearrangement uses TRBV7-9 and TRBJ1-1; TRBD1 might be the D (6 bases). Trimming removed 3 bases at V and 0 bases at J, with 11 bases between. This CDR3 comprises 15 residues. Germline V gives CDR1 SEHNR, CDR2 FQNEAQ (reference sequence). CDR3 in amino acids: CASSFGTLVNTEAFF. CDR3 DNA: TGTGCCAGCAGCTTTGGGACACTTGTGAACACTGAAGCTTTCTTT.

This clonotype was counted a few times. The rearrangement uses TRBV3-1 and TRBJ2-1; D not certain. Trimming took 0 bases from V and 6 from J, leaving 6 bases between them. CDR3 length equals 13 residues. CDR1 LGHDT and CDR2 YNNKEL come from the germline V gene (reference sequence). CDR3 DNA sequence: TGTGCCAGCAGCCAAGATTGGTCCAATGAGCAGTTCTTC. Translating gives CASSQDWSNEQFF.

This clonotype came up a few times. The chain is built from TRBV5-4 and TRBJ1-1; the D is unclear. CDR1 is SGHNT and CDR2 is YYREEE in the germline V gene (reference sequence). V dropped 3 bases and J dropped 0 bases, with 9 bases sitting between them. CDR3 length: 14 amino acids. As DNA, the CDR3 is TGTGCCAGCAGCTCGGCCGATCTGAACACTGAAGCTTTCTTT. Translation gives CASSSADLNTEAFF.

This clonotype was found a few times. J is TRBJ2-7 and V is TRBV7-2; possibly TRBD2 for D (6 bases). Trimming left V 3 bases short and J 3 bases short, with 12 bases between. CDR1 SGHTA and CDR2 FQGNSA come from the germline V gene. This CDR3 spans 14 amino acids. The CDR3 is CASSLSGYYYEQYF. The CDR3 region has the DNA TGTGCCAGCAGCTTGAGCGGGTACTACTACGAGCAGTACTTC.

This clonotype showed up just a few times. The J gene is TRBJ2-3, the V gene TRBV29-1, with D perhaps TRBD2 (6 bases). V was trimmed by 0 bases and J by 4 bases, leaving 14 bases between them. This CDR3 region has 15 residues. Germline V gives CDR1 SQVTM, CDR2 ANQGSEA. CDR3 region: CSVEDQGRGPDTQYF. CDR3 in DNA: TGCAGCGTTGAAGATCAAGGGCGGGGCCCAGATACGCAGTATTTT.

The chain joins TRBV7-2 to TRBJ1-2; 7 nucleotides match TRBD1. The CDR3 contains 15 residues. After removal of 3 bases from V and 0 bases from J, the junction contained 4 bases not matched to a gene. The germline gives CDR1 SGHTA, CDR2 FQGNSA. For the CDR3, the DNA is TGTGCCAGCAGCTTGACAGGGAAAGCTAACTATGGCTACACCTTC. Protein sequence: CASSLTGKANYGYTF.

The V and J genes are TRBV5-1 and TRBJ2-7; D might be TRBD2 (5 bases). CDR1 and CDR2 from the germline V gene are SGHRS and YFSETQ. Trimming took 4 bases from V and 5 from J, leaving 10 bases between them. The CDR3 is 12 amino acids. CDR3 sequence: CASSPGLHEQYF. CDR3 in DNA: TGCGCCAGCAGCCCCGGACTCCACGAGCAGTACTTC.

The chain couples TRBV21-1 to TRBJ2-1; the tabulated D call, TRBD1, remains unverified against the DNA. TRBV21-1 is assigned pseudogene status. The CDR3 is 14 amino acids. The CDR3 loop reads CASILGREGDEQFF. DNA of the CDR3: TGTGCCAGCATTCTAGGACGGGAAGGGGATGAGCAGTTCTTC.

The gene calls are TRBV11-2 and TRBJ2-6; 9 positions agree with TRBD1. Germline V gene sequence: CDR1 SGHAT, CDR2 FQNNGV. The CDR3 is 19 residues long. With 2 bases clipped from V and 0 bases from J, the junction kept 8 bases outside the gene matches. The chain's CDR3 is CASSLPTGTGLSGANVLTF. The CDR3 DNA is TGTGCCAGCAGCTTACCGACCGGGACAGGGCTCTCTGGGGCCAACGTCCTGACTTTC. Based on the CDR3 plus reference TRBV11-2 and TRBJ2-6, the full variable domain is EAGVAQSPRYKIIEKRQSVAFWCNPISGHATLYWYQQILGQGPKLLIQFQNNGVVDDSQLPKDRFSAERLKGVDSTLKIQPAKLEDSAVYLCASSLPTGTGLSGANVLTFGAGSRLTVL.

The chain employs TRBV7-8 and TRBJ1-3, with TRBD1 as a possible D gene (5 bases). The CDR3 runs 14 residues. Germline assignment: CDR1 SGHVS and CDR2 FQNEAQ. The V gene lost 5 bases and the J gene lost 9 bases, with 17 bases spanning the gap. CDR3 loop: CASSINAGYGTIYF. The CDR3 DNA follows: TGTGCCAGCAGCATTAATGCAGGGTACGGCACCATATATTTT.

The chain couples TRBV25-1 to TRBJ2-7; 8 positions agree with TRBD2. The CDR3 loop spans 17 amino acids. Germline CDR1 MGHDK, CDR2 SYGVNS. V lost 4 bases and J lost 5; bases outside the gene matches: 16. The CDR3, as DNA: TGTGCCAGCAGTGGTCTGTCATCCAGGGCCGGGAGGGACGAGCAGTACTTC. Protein sequence: CASSGLSSRAGRDEQYF.

The CDR3 DNA reads as TGTGCCAGCAGCCCCCTGACAGGGGTCGAGCAGTACTTC. The encoded protein is CASSPLTGVEQYF. The chain is built from TRBV3-1 and TRBJ2-7, with 8 nucleotides matching TRBD1. The CDR3 covers 13 residues. J gave up 6 bases and V 4 bases, and 5 bases lay outside the gene matches. Germline V lookup: CDR1 LGHDT, CDR2 YNNKEL (reference sequence).

The V call is TRBV20-1, the J call TRBJ2-1, with D perhaps matching TRBD2 (6 bases). CDR1 and CDR2 from the germline V gene are DFQATT and SNEGSKA (reference sequence). The CDR3 runs 17 residues. The V and J ends lost 1 base and 8 bases respectively, with 24 bases between them. The CDR3 region is CSARGAGRDRFVDEQFF. The CDR3 bases are TGCAGTGCTAGAGGAGCTGGGCGGGATCGCTTCGTCGATGAGCAGTTCTTC.

This rearrangement joins TRBV3-1 to TRBJ2-7; D call uncertain. Germline V lookup: CDR1 LGHDT, CDR2 YNNKEL (reference sequence). V was shortened by 4 bases and J by 5 bases, with 21 bases between the two germline ends. The CDR3 has 16 amino acids. The CDR3 DNA reads TGTGCCAGCAGCCTCCGTCGAGCCGCCAGTCCTGACGAGCAGTACTTC. Translation gives CASSLRRAASPDEQYF.

The rearrangement uses TRBV5-1 and TRBJ2-1, with 7 bases lining up with TRBD2. Germline CDR1 is SGHRS and CDR2 is YFSETQ. The CDR3 covers 14 residues. Losses at the gene ends were 5 bases for V and 6 bases for J; bases not matched to a gene: 8. The CDR3 bases are TGCGCCAGCAGTCTAGCGGTTGGGGTCAATGAGCAGTTCTTC. It yields the protein CASSLAVGVNEQFF.

The rearrangement uses TRBV7-9 and TRBJ2-4; 8 bases are a match to TRBD1. CDR3 size: 16 residues. Germline CDR1 SEHNR, CDR2 FQNEAQ (reference sequence). The J segment lost 0 bases and the V segment lost 5 bases, leaving 6 bases of the junction unmatched. The CDR3 is CASSRQGNQAKNIQYF. CDR3 nucleotides: TGTGCCAGCAGCCGACAGGGGAATCAAGCCAAAAACATTCAGTACTTC.

The gene calls are TRBV29-1 and TRBJ2-5; D gene ambiguous. The length of the CDR3 is 12 residues. The ends were cut back, 3 bases at V and 5 bases at J, with 10 bases in the middle. CDR1 SQVTM and CDR2 ANQGSEA come from the germline V gene. CDR3: CSVDWGQETQYF. DNA for the CDR3: TGCAGCGTTGACTGGGGTCAGGAGACCCAGTACTTC.

The rearrangement uses TRBV9 and TRBJ2-3; a possible D gene is TRBD1 (6 bases). V was cut by 0 bases and J by 5 bases, with 16 bases left in between. CDR3 length: 16 amino acids. Germline loops: CDR1 SGDLS, CDR2 YYNGEE. The CDR3 loop is CASSVAIFEGGDTQYF. CDR3 sequence (DNA): TGTGCCAGCAGCGTAGCTATCTTTGAAGGGGGAGATACGCAGTATTTT.

The rearrangement uses TRBV20-1 and TRBJ2-5; possibly TRBD2 for D (6 bases). The length of the CDR3 is 13 residues. Germline CDR1 is DFQATT and CDR2 is SNEGSKA (reference sequence). V was shortened by 1 base and J by 5 bases, with 11 bases between the two germline ends. CDR3 nucleotides: TGCAGTGCTAGAGCGGGAGTTGTGGAGACCCAGTACTTC. It codes for CSARAGVVETQYF.